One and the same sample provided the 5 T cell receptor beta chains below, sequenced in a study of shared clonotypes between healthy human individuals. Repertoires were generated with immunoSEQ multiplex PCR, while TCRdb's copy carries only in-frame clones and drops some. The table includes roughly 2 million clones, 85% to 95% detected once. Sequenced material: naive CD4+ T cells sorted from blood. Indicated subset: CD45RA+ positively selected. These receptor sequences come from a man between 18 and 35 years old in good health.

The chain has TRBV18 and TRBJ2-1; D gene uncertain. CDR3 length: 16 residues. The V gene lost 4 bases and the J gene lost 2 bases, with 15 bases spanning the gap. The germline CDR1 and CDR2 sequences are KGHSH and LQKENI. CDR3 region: CASSLDRRRTYNEQFF. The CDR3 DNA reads TGTGCCAGCTCACTAGATAGGCGGAGAACCTACAATGAGCAGTTCTTC.

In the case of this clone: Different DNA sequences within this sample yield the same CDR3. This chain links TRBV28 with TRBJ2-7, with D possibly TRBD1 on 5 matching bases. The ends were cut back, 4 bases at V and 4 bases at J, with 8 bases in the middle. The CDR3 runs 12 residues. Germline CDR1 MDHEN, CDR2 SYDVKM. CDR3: CASSSRVYEQYF. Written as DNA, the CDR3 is TGTGCCAGCAGTTCCAGGGTGTACGAGCAGTACTTC. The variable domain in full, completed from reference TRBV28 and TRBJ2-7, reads DVKVTQSSRYLVKRTGEKVFLECVQDMDHENMFWYRQDPGLGLRLIYFSYDVKMKEKGDIPEGYSVSREKKERFSLILESASTNQTSMYLCASSSRVYEQYFGPGTRLTVT.

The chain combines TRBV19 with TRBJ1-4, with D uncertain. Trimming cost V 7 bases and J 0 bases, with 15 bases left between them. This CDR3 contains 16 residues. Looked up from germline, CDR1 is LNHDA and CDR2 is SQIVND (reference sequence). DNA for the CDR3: TGTGCCAGTACCCCGGACGGACCCTCAACTAATGAAAAACTGTTTTTT. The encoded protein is CASTPDGPSTNEKLFF.

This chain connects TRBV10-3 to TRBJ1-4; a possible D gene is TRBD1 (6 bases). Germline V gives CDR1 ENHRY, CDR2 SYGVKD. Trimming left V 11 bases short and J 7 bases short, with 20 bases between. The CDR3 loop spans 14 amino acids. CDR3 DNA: TGTGCCGCGTCGACAGGTGGCCGGGGTGAAAAACTGTTTTTT. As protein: CAASTGGRGEKLFF.

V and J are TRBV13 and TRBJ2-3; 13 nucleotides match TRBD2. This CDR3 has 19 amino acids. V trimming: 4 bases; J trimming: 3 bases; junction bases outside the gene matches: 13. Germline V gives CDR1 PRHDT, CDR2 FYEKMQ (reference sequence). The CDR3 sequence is CASSSTGLAGKVDTDTQYF. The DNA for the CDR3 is TGTGCCAGCAGCTCTACGGGACTAGCGGGAAAGGTCGATACAGATACGCAGTATTTT.